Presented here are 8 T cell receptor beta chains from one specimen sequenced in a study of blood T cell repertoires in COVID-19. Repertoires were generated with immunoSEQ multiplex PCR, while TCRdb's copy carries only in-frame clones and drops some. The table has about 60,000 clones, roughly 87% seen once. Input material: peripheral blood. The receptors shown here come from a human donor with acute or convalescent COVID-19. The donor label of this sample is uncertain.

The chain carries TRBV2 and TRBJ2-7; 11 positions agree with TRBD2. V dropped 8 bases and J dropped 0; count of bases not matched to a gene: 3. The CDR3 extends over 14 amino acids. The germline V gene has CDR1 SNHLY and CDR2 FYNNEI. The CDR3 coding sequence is TGTGCCAGCGTTAGCGGGGGGGTCTCCTACGAGCAGTACGTC. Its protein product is CASVSGGVSYEQYV.

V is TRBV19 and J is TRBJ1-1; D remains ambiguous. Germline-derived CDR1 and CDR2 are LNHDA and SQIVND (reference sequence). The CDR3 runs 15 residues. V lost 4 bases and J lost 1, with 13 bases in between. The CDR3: CASSNPPGRNTEAFF. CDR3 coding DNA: TGTGCCAGTAGTAACCCTCCAGGAAGGAACACTGAAGCTTTCTTT.

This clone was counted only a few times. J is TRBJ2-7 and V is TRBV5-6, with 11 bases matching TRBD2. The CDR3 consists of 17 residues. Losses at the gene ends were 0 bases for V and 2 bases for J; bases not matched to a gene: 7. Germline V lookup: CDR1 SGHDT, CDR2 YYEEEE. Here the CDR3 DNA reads TGTGCCAGCAGCTTGGATCGACTAGCGGGATACCCCTACGAGCAGTACTTC. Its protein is CASSLDRLAGYPYEQYF.

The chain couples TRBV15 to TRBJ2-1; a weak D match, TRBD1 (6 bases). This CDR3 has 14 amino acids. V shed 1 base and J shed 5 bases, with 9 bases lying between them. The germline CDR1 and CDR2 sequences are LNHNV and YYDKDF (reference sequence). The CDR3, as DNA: TGTGCCACCAGCAGAGGCAACAGGGACAATGAGCAGTTCTTC. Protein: CATSRGNRDNEQFF. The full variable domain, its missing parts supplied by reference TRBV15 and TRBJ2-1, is DAMVIQNPRYQVTQFGKPVTLSCSQTLNHNVMYWYQQKSSQAPKLLFHYYDKDFNNEADTPDNFQSRRPNTSFCFLDIRSPGLGDTAMYLCATSRGNRDNEQFFGPGTRLTVL.

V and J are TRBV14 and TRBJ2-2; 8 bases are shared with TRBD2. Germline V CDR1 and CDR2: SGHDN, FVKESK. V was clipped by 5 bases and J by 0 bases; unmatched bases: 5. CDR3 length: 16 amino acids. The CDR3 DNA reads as TGTGCCAGCAGCAGGCCGGGACTAGCGAACACCGGGGAGCTGTTTTTT. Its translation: CASSRPGLANTGELFF. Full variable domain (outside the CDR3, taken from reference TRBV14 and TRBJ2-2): EAGVTQFPSHSVIEKGQTVTLRCDPISGHDNLYWYRRVMGKEIKFLLHFVKESKQDESGMPNNRFLAERTGGTYSTLKVQPAELEDSGVYFCASSRPGLANTGELFFGEGSRLTVL.

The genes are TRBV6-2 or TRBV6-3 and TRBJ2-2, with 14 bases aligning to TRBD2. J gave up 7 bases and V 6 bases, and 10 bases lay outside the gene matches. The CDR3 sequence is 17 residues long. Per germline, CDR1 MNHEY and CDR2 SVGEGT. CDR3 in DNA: TGTGCCAGCAGCGCGACTAGCGGGAGGGCCTTGGTCGGGGAGCTGTTTTTT. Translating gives CASSATSGRALVGELFF.

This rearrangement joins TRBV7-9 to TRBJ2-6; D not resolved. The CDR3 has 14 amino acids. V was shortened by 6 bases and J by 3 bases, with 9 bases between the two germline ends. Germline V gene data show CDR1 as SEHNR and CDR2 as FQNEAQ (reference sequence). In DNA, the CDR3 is TGTGCCAGCAGTTCACAACATGGGGCCAACGTCCTGACTTTC. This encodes CASSSQHGANVLTF.

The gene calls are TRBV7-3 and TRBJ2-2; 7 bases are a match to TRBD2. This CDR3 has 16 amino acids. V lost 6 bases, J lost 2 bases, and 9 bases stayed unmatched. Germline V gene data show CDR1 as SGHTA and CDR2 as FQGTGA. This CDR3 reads CASRRTGTINTGELFF. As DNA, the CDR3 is TGTGCCAGCAGGCGGACTGGGACTATCAACACCGGGGAGCTGTTTTTT.